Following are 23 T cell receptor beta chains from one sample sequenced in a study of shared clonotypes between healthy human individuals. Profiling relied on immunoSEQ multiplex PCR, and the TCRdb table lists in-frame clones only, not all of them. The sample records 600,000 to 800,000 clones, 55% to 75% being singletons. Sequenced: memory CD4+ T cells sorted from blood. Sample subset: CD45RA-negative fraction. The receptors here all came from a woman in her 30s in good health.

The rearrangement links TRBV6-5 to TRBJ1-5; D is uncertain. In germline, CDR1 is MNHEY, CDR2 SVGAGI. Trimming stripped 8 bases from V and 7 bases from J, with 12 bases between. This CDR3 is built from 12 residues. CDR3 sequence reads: CASGSPPQPQHF. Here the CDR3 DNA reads TGTGCCAGCGGTTCTCCCCCCCAGCCCCAGCATTTT.

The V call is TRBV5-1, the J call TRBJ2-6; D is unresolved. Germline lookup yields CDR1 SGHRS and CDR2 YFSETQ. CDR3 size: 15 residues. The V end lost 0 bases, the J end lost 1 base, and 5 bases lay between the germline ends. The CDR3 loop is CASSLGPSGANVLTF. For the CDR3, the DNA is TGCGCCAGCAGCTTGGGTCCGTCTGGGGCCAACGTCCTGACTTTC.

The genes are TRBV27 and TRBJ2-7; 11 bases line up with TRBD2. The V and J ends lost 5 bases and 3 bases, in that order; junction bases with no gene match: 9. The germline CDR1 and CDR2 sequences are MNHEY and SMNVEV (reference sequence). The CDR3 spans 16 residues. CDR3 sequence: CASSLILAGGNYEQYF. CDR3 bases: TGTGCCAGCAGTCTAATCCTAGCGGGAGGAAACTACGAGCAGTACTTC.

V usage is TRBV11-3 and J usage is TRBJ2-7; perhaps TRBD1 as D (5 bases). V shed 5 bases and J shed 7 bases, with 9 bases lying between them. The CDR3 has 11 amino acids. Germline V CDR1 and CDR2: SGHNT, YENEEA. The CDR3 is CASSRRGEQYF. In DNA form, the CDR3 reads TGTGCCAGCAGCCGAAGGGGAGAGCAGTACTTC. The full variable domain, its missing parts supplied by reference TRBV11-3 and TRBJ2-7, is EAGVVQSPRYKIIEKKQPVAFWCNPISGHNTLYWYLQNLGQGPELLIRYENEEAVDDSQLPKDRFSAERLKGVDSTLKIQPAELGDSAVYLCASSRRGEQYFGPGTRLTVT.

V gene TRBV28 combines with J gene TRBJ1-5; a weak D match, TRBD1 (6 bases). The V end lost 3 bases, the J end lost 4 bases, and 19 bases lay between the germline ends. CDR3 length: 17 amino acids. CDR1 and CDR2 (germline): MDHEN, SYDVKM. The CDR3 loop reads CASSFRGFSVPNQPQHF. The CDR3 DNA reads TGTGCCAGCAGTTTTAGGGGGTTCTCGGTACCAAATCAGCCCCAGCATTTT.

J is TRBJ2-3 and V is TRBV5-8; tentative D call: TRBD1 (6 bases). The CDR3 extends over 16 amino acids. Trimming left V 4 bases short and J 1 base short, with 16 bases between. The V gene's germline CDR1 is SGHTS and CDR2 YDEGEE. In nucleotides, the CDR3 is TGTGCCAGCAGCCACGCCGGACAGCCAGGCACAGATACGCAGTATTTT. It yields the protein CASSHAGQPGTDTQYF.

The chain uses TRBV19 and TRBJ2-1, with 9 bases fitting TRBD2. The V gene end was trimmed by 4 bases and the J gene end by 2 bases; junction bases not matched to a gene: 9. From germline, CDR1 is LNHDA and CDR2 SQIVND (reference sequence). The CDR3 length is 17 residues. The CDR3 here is CASSTLGSGGPYNEQFF. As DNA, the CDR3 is TGTGCCAGTAGTACACTGGGTAGCGGGGGACCCTACAATGAGCAGTTCTTC.

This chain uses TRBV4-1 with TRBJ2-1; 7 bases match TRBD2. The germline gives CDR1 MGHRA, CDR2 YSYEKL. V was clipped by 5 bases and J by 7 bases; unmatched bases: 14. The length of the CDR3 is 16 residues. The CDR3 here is CASSTHLADPWNEQFF. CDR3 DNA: TGCGCCAGCAGCACCCATCTAGCGGACCCTTGGAATGAGCAGTTCTTC.

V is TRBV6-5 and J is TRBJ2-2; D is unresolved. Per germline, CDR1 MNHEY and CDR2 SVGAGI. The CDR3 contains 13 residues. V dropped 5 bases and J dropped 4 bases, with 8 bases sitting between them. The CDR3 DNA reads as TGTGCCAGCAGTACTTCTAGCACCGGGGAGCTGTTTTTT. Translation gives CASSTSSTGELFF.

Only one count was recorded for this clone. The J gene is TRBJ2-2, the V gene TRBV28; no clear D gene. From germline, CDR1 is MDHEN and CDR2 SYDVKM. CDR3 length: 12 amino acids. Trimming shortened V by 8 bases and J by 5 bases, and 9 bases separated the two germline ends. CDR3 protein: CASGIRTGELFF. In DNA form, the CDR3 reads TGTGCCAGCGGGATTCGTACCGGGGAGCTGTTTTTT.

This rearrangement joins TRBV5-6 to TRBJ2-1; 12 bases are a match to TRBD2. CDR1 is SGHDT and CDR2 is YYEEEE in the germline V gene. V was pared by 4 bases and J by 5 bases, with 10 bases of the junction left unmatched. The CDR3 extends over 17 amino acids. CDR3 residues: CASSAGTSGWFHNEQFF. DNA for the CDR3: TGTGCCAGCAGCGCCGGGACTAGCGGGTGGTTCCACAATGAGCAGTTCTTC.

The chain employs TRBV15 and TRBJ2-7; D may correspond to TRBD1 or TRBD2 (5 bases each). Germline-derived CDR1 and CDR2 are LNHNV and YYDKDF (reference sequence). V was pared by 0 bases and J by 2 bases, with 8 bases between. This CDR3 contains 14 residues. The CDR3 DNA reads TGTGCCACCAGCAGAGACAGGGACCCCTACGAGCAGTACTTC. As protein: CATSRDRDPYEQYF. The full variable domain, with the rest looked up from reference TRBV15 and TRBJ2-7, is DAMVIQNPRYQVTQFGKPVTLSCSQTLNHNVMYWYQQKSSQAPKLLFHYYDKDFNNEADTPDNFQSRRPNTSFCFLDIRSPGLGDTAMYLCATSRDRDPYEQYFGPGTRLTVT.

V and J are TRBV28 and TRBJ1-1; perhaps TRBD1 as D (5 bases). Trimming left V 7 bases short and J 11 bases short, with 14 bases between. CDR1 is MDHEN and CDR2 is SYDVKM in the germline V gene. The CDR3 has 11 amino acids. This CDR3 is CASIAGPRAFF. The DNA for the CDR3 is TGTGCCAGCATTGCAGGGCCTAGGGCTTTCTTT. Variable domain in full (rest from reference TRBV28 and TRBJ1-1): DVKVTQSSRYLVKRTGEKVFLECVQDMDHENMFWYRQDPGLGLRLIYFSYDVKMKEKGDIPEGYSVSREKKERFSLILESASTNQTSMYLCASIAGPRAFFGQGTRLTVV.

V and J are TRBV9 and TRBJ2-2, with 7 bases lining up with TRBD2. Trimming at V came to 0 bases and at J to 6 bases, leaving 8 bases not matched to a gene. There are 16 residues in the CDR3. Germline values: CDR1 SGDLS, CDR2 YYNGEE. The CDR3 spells CASSVVAGEVSGELFF. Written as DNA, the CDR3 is TGTGCCAGCAGCGTAGTGGCGGGAGAGGTATCCGGGGAGCTGTTTTTT.

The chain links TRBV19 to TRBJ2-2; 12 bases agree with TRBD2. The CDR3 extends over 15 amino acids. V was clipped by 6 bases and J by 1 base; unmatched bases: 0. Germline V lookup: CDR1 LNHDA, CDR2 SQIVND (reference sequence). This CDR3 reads CASRLAGGNTGELFF. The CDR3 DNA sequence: TGTGCCAGTAGACTAGCGGGAGGGAACACCGGGGAGCTGTTTTTT.

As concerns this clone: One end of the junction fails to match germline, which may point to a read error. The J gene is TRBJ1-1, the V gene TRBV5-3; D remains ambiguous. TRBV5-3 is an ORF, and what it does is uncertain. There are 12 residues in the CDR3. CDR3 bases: TGTGCCAGCAGCTCCCCGAACACTGAAGCTTTCTTT. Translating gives CASSSPNTEAFF.

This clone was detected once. CDR3 nucleotide sequence: TGTGCCAGCTCACCACTACCCCAACGGGGGCGGTACGAGCAGTACTTC. Protein: CASSPLPQRGRYEQYF. The chain combines TRBV18 with TRBJ2-7, with D perhaps matching TRBD1 or TRBD2 (6 bases each). This CDR3 comprises 16 residues. V lost 1 base to trimming and J lost 4 bases, with 17 bases between them. Germline V gene data show CDR1 as KGHSH and CDR2 as LQKENI.

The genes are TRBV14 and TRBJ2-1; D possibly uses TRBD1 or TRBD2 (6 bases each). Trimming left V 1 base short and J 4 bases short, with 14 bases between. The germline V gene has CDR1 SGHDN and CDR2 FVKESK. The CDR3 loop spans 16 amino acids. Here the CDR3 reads CASSQARGARYNEQFF. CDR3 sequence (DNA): TGTGCCAGCAGCCAAGCTAGGGGGGCTCGATACAATGAGCAGTTCTTC.

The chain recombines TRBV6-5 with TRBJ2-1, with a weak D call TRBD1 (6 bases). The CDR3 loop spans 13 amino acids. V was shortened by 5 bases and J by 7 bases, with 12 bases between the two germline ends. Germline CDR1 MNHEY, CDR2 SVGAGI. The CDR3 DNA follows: TGTGCCAGCAGTAGGACAGCCGGGAATGAGCAGTTCTTC. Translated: CASSRTAGNEQFF.

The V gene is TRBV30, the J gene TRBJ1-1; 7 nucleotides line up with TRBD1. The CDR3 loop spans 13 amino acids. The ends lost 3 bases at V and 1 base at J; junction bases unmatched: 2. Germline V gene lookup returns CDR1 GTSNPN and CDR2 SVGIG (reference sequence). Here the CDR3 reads CAWRWTGNTEAFF. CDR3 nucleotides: TGTGCCTGGAGGTGGACAGGGAACACTGAAGCTTTCTTT.

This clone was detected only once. CDR3 protein: CASSSGRGETQYF. CDR3 in DNA: TGTGCCAGCAGTAGCGGGAGGGGGGAGACCCAGTACTTC. V and J are TRBV2 and TRBJ2-5; 10 bases line up with TRBD2. This CDR3 is 13 amino acids long. Germline CDR1 reads SNHLY; CDR2 reads FYNNEI. The V and J ends lost 5 bases and 5 bases, in that order; junction bases with no gene match: 2.

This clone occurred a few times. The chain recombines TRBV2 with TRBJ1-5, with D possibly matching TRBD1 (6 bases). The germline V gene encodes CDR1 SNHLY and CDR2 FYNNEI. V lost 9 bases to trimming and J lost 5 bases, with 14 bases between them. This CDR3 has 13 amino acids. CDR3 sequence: CASHRDIDQPQHF. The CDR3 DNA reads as TGTGCCAGTCACCGGGACATCGATCAGCCCCAGCATTTT.

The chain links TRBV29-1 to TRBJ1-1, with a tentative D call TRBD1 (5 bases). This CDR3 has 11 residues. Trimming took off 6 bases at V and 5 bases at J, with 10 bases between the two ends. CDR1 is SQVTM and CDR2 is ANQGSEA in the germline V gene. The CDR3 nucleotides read TGCAGCGTCGCGCGGGGGACTGAAGCTTTCTTT. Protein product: CSVARGTEAFF.